The next 28 T cell receptor beta chains were all read from a single sample in a study of cytomegalovirus exposure and HLA in healthy donors. In the PCR, 60 Vbeta and 13 Jbeta primers were used. The method was immunoSEQ multiplex PCR; TCRdb's version includes in-frame clones alone and lacks a portion of them. The sample data list 74,000 or so clones. The sequencing sample was made of PBMCs. Source of these receptors: an older woman in good health and CMV-seronegative.

V and J are TRBV28 and TRBJ1-2; 8 nucleotides line up with TRBD1. The ends lost 11 bases at V and 8 bases at J; junction bases unmatched: 7. CDR1 is MDHEN, CDR2 SYDVKM, per germline. The CDR3 totals 11 residues. The CDR3 region has the DNA TGTGCCGCCTACGGGACAGGCGGCTACACCTTC. Amino acids: CAAYGTGGYTF.

Written as DNA, the CDR3 is TGTGCCAGCAGCGTAGCTGTCGGGACTAGTGGGCATGAGCAGTTCTTC. Protein product: CASSVAVGTSGHEQFF. The chain has TRBV9 and TRBJ2-1; TRBD2 aligns across 8 bases. Unmatched junction bases numbered 10, after V lost 0 bases and J lost 8 bases. This CDR3 contains 16 residues. Germline CDR1 SGDLS, CDR2 YYNGEE.

Regarding this clone: This sample includes further DNA sequences coding for the same CDR3. The rearrangement links TRBV29-1 to TRBJ2-7; 7 bases line up with TRBD2. Germline CDR1 SQVTM, CDR2 ANQGSEA. CDR3 size: 13 residues. This chain's CDR3 is CSVQGGSSYEQYF. Here the CDR3 DNA reads TGCAGTGTTCAGGGCGGGAGCTCCTACGAGCAGTACTTC.

V and J are TRBV18 and TRBJ2-1; TRBD2 matches at 9 bases. Germline V gene data show CDR1 as KGHSH and CDR2 as LQKENI. The V and J ends lost 3 bases and 2 bases, in that order; junction bases with no gene match: 14. CDR3 length equals 19 residues. This chain's CDR3 is CASSPSSGNQGGTYNEQFF. In DNA form, the CDR3 reads TGTGCCAGCTCACCGTCTAGCGGGAACCAAGGGGGGACCTACAATGAGCAGTTCTTC.

The V call is TRBV5-1, the J call TRBJ2-3, with D perhaps matching TRBD2 (7 bases). In germline, CDR1 is SGHRS, CDR2 YFSETQ. V was clipped by 1 base and J by 6 bases, with 15 bases between them. This CDR3 region has 15 residues. The CDR3: CASSLSVGGRDTQYF. For the CDR3, the DNA is TGCGCCAGCAGCTTGTCTGTCGGGGGGCGGGATACGCAGTATTTT.

This sequence joins TRBV28 and TRBJ2-2, with 7 bases identical to TRBD1. The V segment lost 5 bases and the J segment 7 bases; nucleotides outside the gene matches: 7. Germline lookup yields CDR1 MDHEN and CDR2 SYDVKM. This CDR3 is 14 amino acids long. The CDR3 sequence: CASSPDDRDGELFF. The CDR3 DNA sequence: TGTGCCAGCAGTCCTGATGACAGGGACGGGGAGCTGTTTTTT.

The gene calls are TRBV7-9 and TRBJ1-4; no definite D call. The CDR3 loop spans 16 amino acids. Trimming cost V 11 bases and J 6 bases, with 25 bases left between them. Germline CDR1 SEHNR, CDR2 FQNEAQ (reference sequence). The CDR3 DNA sequence: TGTGCCTCCTTCGGCAGTAGCCTCCGGTCTGATGAAAAACTGTTTTTT. Amino acids: CASFGSSLRSDEKLFF.

This chain connects TRBV13 to TRBJ1-4; 8 nucleotides align to TRBD1. J lost 3 bases, V lost 5 bases, and 11 bases had no gene match. The germline V gene has CDR1 PRHDT and CDR2 FYEKMQ (reference sequence). This CDR3 is 17 amino acids long. This CDR3 reads CASSGGQGRLPNEKLFF. CDR3 coding DNA: TGTGCCAGCAGCGGCGGACAGGGTCGGTTGCCTAATGAAAAACTGTTTTTT.

The chain carries TRBV4-2 and TRBJ2-7; TRBD2 agrees at 10 bases. CDR3 size: 17 residues. From germline, CDR1 is LGHNA and CDR2 YNFKEQ. V was pared by 1 base and J by 7 bases, with 13 bases of the junction left unmatched. CDR3 DNA: TGTGCCAGCAGCCAAGGGTTAGCGGGAGGCGTGGGGTTTGAGCAGTACTTC. This translates into CASSQGLAGGVGFEQYF.

V is TRBV4-2 and J is TRBJ1-4; TRBD1 agrees at 9 bases. V trimming: 4 bases; J trimming: 8 bases; junction bases outside the gene matches: 5. Germline CDR1 and CDR2: LGHNA and YNFKEQ. The CDR3 is 14 amino acids. CDR3 coding DNA: TGTGCCAGCAGCCGAGACAGGGGGTCCGAAAAACTGTTTTTT. Its translation is CASSRDRGSEKLFF.

The V gene is TRBV7-9, the J gene TRBJ1-1; D unclear. The CDR3 has 13 amino acids. V was cut by 1 base and J by 4 bases, with 7 bases left in between. CDR1 is SEHNR and CDR2 is FQNEAQ in the germline V gene (reference sequence). CDR3 nucleotides: TGTGCCAGCAGCTTAGACAGAGTCACTGAAGCTTTCTTT. Translated, it gives CASSLDRVTEAFF. Filled out from reference TRBV7-9 and TRBJ1-1, the complete variable domain reads DTGVSQNPRHKITKRGQNVTFRCDPISEHNRLYWYRQTLGQGPEFLTYFQNEAQLEKSRLLSDRFSAERPKGSFSTLEIQRTEQGDSAMYLCASSLDRVTEAFFGQGTRLTVV.

The J gene is TRBJ2-1, the V gene TRBV7-8, with 8 bases lining up with TRBD2. This CDR3 spans 16 amino acids. With V trimmed by 1 base and J by 11 bases, 13 bases remained unmatched. Germline V gene lookup returns CDR1 SGHVS and CDR2 FQNEAQ. CDR3 in amino acids: CASSLEGLVGLSKQFF. CDR3 DNA: TGTGCCAGCAGCTTAGAGGGACTAGTGGGACTTTCGAAGCAGTTCTTC.

CDR3 coding DNA: TGTGCCAGCAGCTGGGACACCCAAGCCAAAAACATTCAGTACTTC. Its translation is CASSWDTQAKNIQYF. The V gene is TRBV5-8, the J gene TRBJ2-4; D may be TRBD1 (6 bases). CDR3 length equals 15 residues. The germline V gene encodes CDR1 SGHTS and CDR2 YDEGEE. Trimming cost V 3 bases and J 0 bases, with 10 bases left between them.

The V gene is TRBV2, the J gene TRBJ2-1, with D perhaps matching TRBD2 (6 bases). The CDR3 sequence is 14 residues long. From germline, CDR1 is SNHLY and CDR2 FYNNEI. V lost 6 bases to trimming and J lost 3 bases, with 12 bases between them. Here the CDR3 reads CASRGTFNYNEQFF. CDR3 nucleotide sequence: TGTGCCAGCAGGGGGACTTTTAACTACAATGAGCAGTTCTTC.

The gene calls are TRBV7-9 and TRBJ2-7, with TRBD1 matching over 7 bases. The CDR3 covers 13 residues. Germline-derived CDR1 and CDR2 are SEHNR and FQNEAQ (reference sequence). The ends lost 6 bases at V and 5 bases at J; junction bases unmatched: 7. The chain's CDR3 is CASRIQGSDEQYF. CDR3 coding DNA: TGTGCCAGCAGGATACAGGGGTCCGACGAGCAGTACTTC. Full variable domain (rest looked up from reference TRBV7-9 and TRBJ2-7): DTGVSQNPRHKITKRGQNVTFRCDPISEHNRLYWYRQTLGQGPEFLTYFQNEAQLEKSRLLSDRFSAERPKGSFSTLEIQRTEQGDSAMYLCASRIQGSDEQYFGPGTRLTVT.

This chain joins TRBV4-2 and TRBJ2-7; D remains ambiguous. V lost 0 bases and J lost 5, with 14 bases in between. This CDR3 spans 15 amino acids. The germline V gene has CDR1 LGHNA and CDR2 YNFKEQ. For the CDR3, the DNA is TGTGCCAGCAGCCAAGACTGGGCTGGGTGGAACGAGCAGTACTTC. Its translation is CASSQDWAGWNEQYF.

This chain links TRBV19 with TRBJ2-7; TRBD2 agrees at 12 bases. The CDR3 is made up of 14 amino acids. Trimming took 6 bases from V and 3 from J; bases not matched to a gene: 3. Germline assignment: CDR1 LNHDA and CDR2 SQIVND (reference sequence). CDR3 sequence (DNA): TGTGCCAGTAGGCGGACTAGCGGGAACTACGAGCAGTACTTC. Its protein product is CASRRTSGNYEQYF. Together with reference TRBV19 and TRBJ2-7, the CDR3 gives the full variable domain: DGGITQSPKYLFRKEGQNVTLSCEQNLNHDAMYWYRQDPGQGLRLIYYSQIVNDFQKGDIAEGYSVSREKKESFPLTVTSAQKNPTAFYLCASRRTSGNYEQYFGPGTRLTVT.

The chain has TRBV28 and TRBJ2-3; perhaps TRBD1 as D (7 bases). The CDR3 length is 12 residues. Germline lookup yields CDR1 MDHEN and CDR2 SYDVKM. This CDR3 reads CGIQGGLDTQYF. The CDR3 DNA reads as TGTGGCATTCAGGGGGGTTTGGATACGCAGTATTTT.

The gene calls are TRBV18 and TRBJ1-5; 8 nucleotides agree with TRBD1. The V segment lost 2 bases and the J segment 3 bases; nucleotides outside the gene matches: 6. This CDR3 comprises 16 residues. CDR1 KGHSH and CDR2 LQKENI come from the germline V gene. The CDR3, as DNA: TGTGCCAGCTCACCAGGTAGGACAGGGAACAATCAGCCCCAGCATTTT. Its protein is CASSPGRTGNNQPQHF. The complete variable domain, with remaining parts taken from reference TRBV18 and TRBJ1-5, reads NAGVMQNPRHLVRRRGQEARLRCSPMKGHSHVYWYRQLPEEGLKFMVYLQKENIIDESGMPKERFSAEFPKEGPSILRIQQVVRGDSAAYFCASSPGRTGNNQPQHFGDGTRLSIL.

The chain is built from TRBV11-1 and TRBJ2-1; possibly TRBD2 for D (5 bases). Germline V gene data show CDR1 as SGHAT and CDR2 as FQDESV (reference sequence). The CDR3 spans 14 residues. V was cut by 5 bases and J by 5 bases, with 13 bases left in between. DNA for the CDR3: TGTGCCAGCAGCCCGAGGGATTTCCACAATGAGCAGTTCTTC. Protein product: CASSPRDFHNEQFF. The full variable domain, its missing parts supplied by reference TRBV11-1 and TRBJ2-1, is EAEVAQSPRYKITEKSQAVAFWCDPISGHATLYWYRQILGQGPELLVQFQDESVVDDSQLPKDRFSAERLKGVDSTLKIQPAELGDSAMYLCASSPRDFHNEQFFGPGTRLTVL.

The rearrangement joins TRBV25-1 to TRBJ2-5; 8 bases align to TRBD2. The length of the CDR3 is 17 residues. Germline V gene data show CDR1 as MGHDK and CDR2 as SYGVNS. J gave up 8 bases and V 7 bases, and 21 bases lay outside the gene matches. The DNA for the CDR3 is TGTGCCAGCACCCGCCGGGAGGAGGGCGCGGGAGGAGGTACCCAGTACTTC. Translation: CASTRREEGAGGGTQYF.

The chain recombines TRBV6-6 with TRBJ2-1; 7 nucleotides align to TRBD2. Germline V gives CDR1 MNHNY, CDR2 SVGAGI (reference sequence). Trimming cost V 2 bases and J 6 bases; bases outside gene matches: 7. CDR3 length: 15 amino acids. CDR3 DNA sequence: TGTGCCAGCAGTTACGAGGGAGGGCCCCTCAATGAGCAGTTCTTC. Translated: CASSYEGGPLNEQFF.

The chain is built from TRBV4-2 and TRBJ2-1; 11 positions agree with TRBD2. The CDR3 has 15 residues. Germline V gene data show CDR1 as LGHNA and CDR2 as YNFKEQ. Trimming removed 4 bases from V and 5 bases from J; junction bases left unmatched: 4. The CDR3 DNA sequence: TGTGCCAGCAGCCTCGGGACTAGCGGTAACAATGAGCAGTTCTTC. This translates into CASSLGTSGNNEQFF.

The J gene is TRBJ1-1, the V gene TRBV6-5; D is undetermined. With 2 bases removed from V and 1 base from J, the gap between germline ends came to 14 bases. Germline loops: CDR1 MNHEY, CDR2 SVGAGI. This CDR3 spans 16 amino acids. CDR3 nucleotides: TGTGCCAGCAGTTACGAGGGAGGTGTCACGAACACTGAAGCTTTCTTT. Translation gives CASSYEGGVTNTEAFF.

The CDR3 nucleotides are TGCGCCAGCAGTTACCCGGGACTCTCTAGTTACGAGCAGTACTTC. This translates into CASSYPGLSSYEQYF. The chain combines TRBV5-1 with TRBJ2-7; the D gene is possibly TRBD2 (6 bases). Germline V gives CDR1 SGHRS, CDR2 YFSETQ. The CDR3 totals 15 residues. Trimming removed 5 bases from V and 4 bases from J, with 19 bases in between.

The V and J genes are TRBV5-4 and TRBJ2-7; a possible D gene is TRBD2 (6 bases). Germline V lookup: CDR1 SGHNT, CDR2 YYREEE (reference sequence). Trimming pared 4 bases from V and 0 bases from J, leaving 11 bases between. The CDR3 length is 14 residues. CDR3 region: CASSPSASSYEQYF. Written as DNA, the CDR3 is TGTGCCAGCAGCCCTAGCGCCAGCTCCTACGAGCAGTACTTC. Based on the CDR3 plus reference TRBV5-4 and TRBJ2-7, the full variable domain is ETGVTQSPTHLIKTRGQQVTLRCSSQSGHNTVSWYQQALGQGPQFIFQYYREEENGRGNFPPRFSGLQFPNYSSELNVNALELDDSALYLCASSPSASSYEQYFGPGTRLTVT.

Here the CDR3 DNA reads TGCGCCAGCAGCTTGACCGGGGATACGCGCACAGATACGCAGTATTTT. Its protein is CASSLTGDTRTDTQYF. The gene calls are TRBV5-1 and TRBJ2-3, with TRBD2 as a possible D gene (5 bases). The CDR3 extends over 16 amino acids. Between the trimmed V and J ends, which lost 1 base and 1 base, there was a span of 13 bases. From germline, CDR1 is SGHRS and CDR2 YFSETQ. Together with reference TRBV5-1 and TRBJ2-3, the CDR3 gives the full variable domain: KAGVTQTPRYLIKTRGQQVTLSCSPISGHRSVSWYQQTPGQGLQFLFEYFSETQRNKGNFPGRFSGRQFSNSRSEMNVSTLELGDSALYLCASSLTGDTRTDTQYFGPGTRLTVL.

This sequence joins TRBV6-1 and TRBJ2-7, with 7 bases fitting TRBD2. Germline trimming cut 1 base from V and 1 base from J; bases unmatched to any gene: 13. This CDR3 comprises 18 residues. Germline assignment: CDR1 MNHNS and CDR2 SASEGT. CDR3 residues: CASSEEPWGGVGSYEQYF. The CDR3 DNA reads TGTGCCAGCAGTGAAGAGCCCTGGGGAGGGGTTGGGTCCTACGAGCAGTACTTC.